These 14 T cell receptor beta chains were all obtained from the same sample, sequenced in a study of blood T cell repertoires in COVID-19. Repertoires were generated with immunoSEQ multiplex PCR, while TCRdb's copy carries only in-frame clones and drops some. The table records more than 250,000 clones, roughly 83% of them present only once. The material sequenced was peripheral blood. The receptors derive from a woman aged 45-65 years with acute or convalescent COVID-19.

The V and J genes are TRBV4-2 and TRBJ1-2, with D tentatively TRBD1 (6 bases). The CDR3 covers 13 residues. Trimming removed 7 bases at V and 5 bases at J, with 14 bases between. CDR1 LGHNA and CDR2 YNFKEQ come from the germline V gene. The CDR3 region is CASNLGGGYGYTF. CDR3 DNA sequence: TGTGCCAGCAATCTAGGGGGAGGGTATGGCTACACCTTC.

This sequence joins TRBV7-3 and TRBJ2-2; D remains ambiguous. The CDR3 has 16 amino acids. Germline assignment: CDR1 SGHTA and CDR2 FQGTGA. The V end was cut by 1 base, the J end by 6 bases, with 15 bases between. The CDR3 DNA reads TGTGCCAGCAGCTTAAGAGGCCAACTGGCCGCCGGGGAGCTGTTTTTT. Its protein product is CASSLRGQLAAGELFF.

The chain combines TRBV5-1 with TRBJ2-3; 7 positions match TRBD2. Germline loops: CDR1 SGHRS, CDR2 YFSETQ. CDR3 length: 18 amino acids. V dropped 0 bases and J dropped 1; count of bases not matched to a gene: 11. In DNA form, the CDR3 reads TGCGCCAGCAGCTTGGCCGGAGCGCGGGAGTCTGGCACAGATACGCAGTATTTT. Its translation is CASSLAGARESGTDTQYF. The full variable domain, rest sourced from reference TRBV5-1 and TRBJ2-3, is KAGVTQTPRYLIKTRGQQVTLSCSPISGHRSVSWYQQTPGQGLQFLFEYFSETQRNKGNFPGRFSGRQFSNSRSEMNVSTLELGDSALYLCASSLAGARESGTDTQYFGPGTRLTVL.

This rearrangement joins TRBV7-2 to TRBJ2-3, with 11 bases lining up with TRBD2. CDR1 and CDR2 (germline): SGHTA, FQGNSA. J lost 2 bases, V lost 1 base, and 8 bases had no gene match. This CDR3 has 18 residues. CDR3 in DNA: TGTGCCAGCAGCTTAGTATCGGGACTAGCGGTGAACACAGATACGCAGTATTTT. Translated: CASSLVSGLAVNTDTQYF. The entire variable domain, with the rest obtained from reference TRBV7-2 and TRBJ2-3, is as follows: GAGVSQSPSNKVTEKGKDVELRCDPISGHTALYWYRQSLGQGLEFLIYFQGNSAPDKSGLPSDRFSAERTGGSVSTLTIQRTQQEDSAVYLCASSLVSGLAVNTDTQYFGPGTRLTVL.

Note on this clone: The sample has other DNA sequences that encode this CDR3 too. This chain's CDR3 is CSASFRDTQYF. Here the CDR3 DNA reads TGCAGTGCTAGTTTTCGAGATACGCAGTATTTT. The chain links TRBV20-1 to TRBJ2-3; D uncertain. The CDR3 has 11 amino acids. The germline V gene encodes CDR1 DFQATT and CDR2 SNEGSKA (reference sequence). Between the trimmed V and J ends, which lost 3 bases and 5 bases, there was a span of 6 bases.

As to this clone: This sample includes further DNA sequences coding for the same CDR3. The gene calls are TRBV7-2 and TRBJ1-5, with 8 bases aligning to TRBD1. This CDR3 has 18 residues. Germline V gene sequence: CDR1 SGHTA, CDR2 FQGNSA. The V segment lost 0 bases and the J segment 2 bases; nucleotides outside the gene matches: 9. The CDR3 loop is CASSLAPYRGRGNQPQHF. The CDR3 region has the DNA TGTGCCAGCAGCTTAGCTCCCTACAGGGGGAGAGGCAATCAGCCCCAGCATTTT.

This clone appeared once. V usage is TRBV6-6 and J usage is TRBJ2-7; perhaps TRBD1 as D (6 bases). This CDR3 contains 15 residues. Trimming removed 2 bases from V and 2 bases from J, with 13 bases in between. Germline CDR1 is MNHNY and CDR2 is SVGAGI (reference sequence). CDR3 DNA: TGTGCCAGCAGTTACGGACAGCGAAATACCTACGAGCAGTACTTC. This translates into CASSYGQRNTYEQYF.

The chain has TRBV18 and TRBJ2-1; D is perhaps TRBD1 (8 bases). Trimming took off 1 base at V and 6 bases at J, with 31 bases between the two ends. CDR3 size: 21 residues. Germline V CDR1 and CDR2: KGHSH, LQKENI. CDR3 in DNA: TGTGCCAGCTCACCACGGGGCCGGGAGGACAGGGAACTGATCGAGATCAATGAGCAGTTCTTC. It translates to CASSPRGREDRELIEINEQFF.

The genes are TRBV10-3 and TRBJ2-3, with TRBD2 identical over 7 bases. CDR1 ENHRY and CDR2 SYGVKD come from the germline V gene. The CDR3 totals 16 residues. V shed 0 bases, J shed 3 bases, and the junction held 6 bases outside the gene matches. CDR3 DNA: TGTGCCATCAGTGAGTCGAGGGGCGGGAGTACAGATACGCAGTATTTT. This codes for CAISESRGGSTDTQYF.

The rearrangement uses TRBV28 and TRBJ1-1; no definite D call. V was trimmed by 6 bases and J by 0 bases, leaving 14 bases between them. Germline CDR1 MDHEN, CDR2 SYDVKM. CDR3 length equals 15 residues. Here the CDR3 DNA reads TGTGCCAGCAGCCAAACCCAGGCCATGAACACTGAAGCTTTCTTT. It yields the protein CASSQTQAMNTEAFF.

This clone has only a few counts. This rearrangement joins TRBV6-2 or TRBV6-3 to TRBJ2-6, with TRBD1 matching over 11 bases. The CDR3 spans 19 residues. Trimming at V came to 6 bases and at J to 1 base, leaving 11 bases not matched to a gene. CDR1 is MNHEY, CDR2 SVGEGT, per germline. In nucleotides, the CDR3 is TGTGCCAGCAGCCCTCCCCCTGGACAGGGGGCGTCTGGGGCCAACGTCCTGACTTTC. Amino acids: CASSPPPGQGASGANVLTF.

The genes are TRBV4-2 and TRBJ2-5; 7 nucleotides agree with TRBD2. Germline CDR1 and CDR2: LGHNA and YNFKEQ. J gave up 3 bases and V 6 bases, and 16 bases lay outside the gene matches. The CDR3 is 17 amino acids. The CDR3 DNA reads as TGTGCCAGCAGGAAGAGTCTAGCGGACCTAAGAGAAGAGACCCAGTACTTC. Translating gives CASRKSLADLREETQYF.

The chain employs TRBV10-3 and TRBJ2-1; tentative D call: TRBD1 (6 bases). Germline V gives CDR1 ENHRY, CDR2 SYGVKD. Deletions cut 4 bases from V and 3 bases from J, with 13 bases between. The CDR3 contains 15 residues. As DNA, the CDR3 is TGTGCCATCAGTGGCTCACAGGGCTACTACAATGAGCAGTTCTTC. It yields the protein CAISGSQGYYNEQFF.

The rearrangement uses TRBV18 and TRBJ1-1; 8 positions agree with TRBD1. The CDR3 sequence is 16 residues long. Germline V gene sequence: CDR1 KGHSH, CDR2 LQKENI. V shed 3 bases and J 1 base; nucleotides not matched to a gene: 7. The CDR3 DNA sequence: TGTGCCAGCTCACCCCGACAGGGGCGCCCGAACACTGAAGCTTTCTTT. Encoded protein: CASSPRQGRPNTEAFF.